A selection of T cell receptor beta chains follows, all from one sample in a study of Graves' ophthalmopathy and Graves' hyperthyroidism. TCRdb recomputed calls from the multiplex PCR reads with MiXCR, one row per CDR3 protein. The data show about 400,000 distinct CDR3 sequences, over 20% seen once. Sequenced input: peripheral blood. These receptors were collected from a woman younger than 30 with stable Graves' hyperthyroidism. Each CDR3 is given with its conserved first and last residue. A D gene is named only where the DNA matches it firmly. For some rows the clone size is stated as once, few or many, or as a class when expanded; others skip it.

cdr3_nt: TGTGCCACCAGCAGAACGACAGGGGGGTACGAGCAGTACTTC
cdr3_aa: CATSRTTGGYEQYF
d_call: TRBD1
j_call: TRBJ2-7
clone_size: NA
v_call: TRBV15

cdr3_nt: TGTGCCACCAGCAGAGATGGGGACGGGGGACACGAGCAGTACTTC
cdr3_aa: CATSRDGDGGHEQYF
d_call: NA
j_call: TRBJ2-7
clone_size: NA
v_call: TRBV15

cdr3_nt: TGTGCCAGCAGCCCTTGGTCAGGGGAGGGGACTGAAGCTTTCTTT
cdr3_aa: CASSPWSGEGTEAFF
d_call: NA
j_call: TRBJ1-1
clone_size: once
v_call: TRBV3-1

cdr3_nt: TGTGCCAGCACCGGCCGGGCACTTCAGAACACTGAAGCTTTCTTT
cdr3_aa: CASTGRALQNTEAFF
d_call: NA
j_call: TRBJ1-1
clone_size: NA
v_call: TRBV6-1

cdr3_nt: TGTGCCAGCAGTTTTTCGACAGGGTGGAATCAGCCCCAGCATTTT
cdr3_aa: CASSFSTGWNQPQHF
d_call: TRBD1
j_call: TRBJ1-5
clone_size: many
v_call: TRBV28

cdr3_nt: TGTGCCAGCACATGGGGACAGATCCAAGAGACCCAGTACTTC
cdr3_aa: CASTWGQIQETQYF
d_call: TRBD1
j_call: TRBJ2-5
clone_size: NA
v_call: TRBV6-1

cdr3_nt: TGTGCCAGTAGTATACCAGCGGGAGGGGCGAACACCGGGGAGCTGTTTTTT
cdr3_aa: CASSIPAGGANTGELFF
d_call: TRBD2
j_call: TRBJ2-2
clone_size: few
v_call: TRBV19

cdr3_nt: TGTGCCTGGAGTACCCGCCGTGGGGCCAACGTCCTGACTTTC
cdr3_aa: CAWSTRRGANVLTF
d_call: NA
j_call: TRBJ2-6
clone_size: many
v_call: TRBV30

cdr3_nt: TGCGCCAGCAGCTTGGCCGAAGGGGGCCATAACACTGAAGCTTTCTTT
cdr3_aa: CASSLAEGGHNTEAFF
d_call: TRBD1
j_call: TRBJ1-1
clone_size: many
v_call: TRBV5-1

cdr3_nt: TGCAGCTGCCCCCACCCGGCAAGCTCTAGGCCCCCCCTCTTC
cdr3_aa: CSCPHPASSRPPLF
d_call: NA
j_call: TRBJ1-2
clone_size: many
v_call: TRBV20-1

cdr3_nt: TGTGCCAGCTCACCACCGCTACAAACAGTTGCGGGCTACACCTTC
cdr3_aa: CASSPPLQTVAGYTF
d_call: NA
j_call: TRBJ1-2
clone_size: few
v_call: TRBV18

cdr3_nt: TGTGCCAGCAGAAAGACTAGCGGGAGCTTAAGTGAGCAGTTCTTC
cdr3_aa: CASRKTSGSLSEQFF
d_call: TRBD2
j_call: TRBJ2-1
clone_size: many
v_call: TRBV12-3/TRBV12-4

cdr3_nt: TGTGCCAGCATAGGGGGACTAGCGGCCTACGAGCAGTACTTC
cdr3_aa: CASIGGLAAYEQYF
d_call: TRBD2
j_call: TRBJ2-7
clone_size: NA
v_call: TRBV2

cdr3_nt: TGTGCTAGCAGCTTAGCAGGGAAATCCCACGAGCAGTACTTC
cdr3_aa: CASSLAGKSHEQYF
d_call: NA
j_call: TRBJ2-7
clone_size: many
v_call: TRBV7-7

cdr3_nt: TGTGCCAGCAGCCAATCTCAGGGGATCTATGGCTACACCTTC
cdr3_aa: CASSQSQGIYGYTF
d_call: NA
j_call: TRBJ1-2
clone_size: many
v_call: TRBV16

cdr3_nt: TGTGCCAGCAGTTGGTTAGGCCGTTCCTACGAGCAGTACTTC
cdr3_aa: CASSWLGRSYEQYF
d_call: NA
j_call: TRBJ2-7
clone_size: many
v_call: TRBV27

cdr3_nt: TGCAGCGCCATGAGCGGGGGCACTGAAGCTTTCTTT
cdr3_aa: CSAMSGGTEAFF
d_call: NA
j_call: TRBJ1-1
clone_size: NA
v_call: TRBV29-1

cdr3_nt: TGTGCCAGCTCACCACCGAAACTGGGGACGTCGGCCAAAGACTACGAGCAGTACTTC
cdr3_aa: CASSPPKLGTSAKDYEQYF
d_call: NA
j_call: TRBJ2-7
clone_size: NA
v_call: TRBV18

cdr3_nt: TGCGCCAGCACCTGGGGGACAGGGGATGGCGAGCAGTACTTC
cdr3_aa: CASTWGTGDGEQYF
d_call: TRBD1
j_call: TRBJ2-7
clone_size: NA
v_call: TRBV5-1

cdr3_nt: TGTGCCAGCAGCCAAGTTCAGGGGAGGACTGAAGCTTTCTTT
cdr3_aa: CASSQVQGRTEAFF
d_call: NA
j_call: TRBJ1-1
clone_size: many
v_call: TRBV3-1

cdr3_nt: TGTGCCAGCAGTGATTCTGGGTACTCGGGGCCCCCTAGCCACGATGAGACCCAGTACTTC
cdr3_aa: CASSDSGYSGPPSHDETQYF
d_call: NA
j_call: TRBJ2-5
clone_size: many
v_call: TRBV25-1

cdr3_nt: TGTGCCAGCCCGTACACTGAAGCTTGCTTT
cdr3_aa: CASPYTEACF
d_call: NA
j_call: TRBJ1-1
clone_size: NA
v_call: TRBV2

cdr3_nt: TGTGCCTGGAATGGGGGCCATGCACCTGAAGCTTTCTTT
cdr3_aa: CAWNGGHAPEAFF
d_call: NA
j_call: TRBJ1-1
clone_size: few
v_call: TRBV30

cdr3_nt: TGTGCCAGCAGCCAAGGGGACGGGAATAGCAATCAGCCCCAGCATTTT
cdr3_aa: CASSQGDGNSNQPQHF
d_call: NA
j_call: TRBJ1-5
clone_size: many
v_call: TRBV4-2

cdr3_nt: TGTGCCAGCAGGAAGACAGGGTACTACGAGCAGTACTTC
cdr3_aa: CASRKTGYYEQYF
d_call: TRBD1
j_call: TRBJ2-7
clone_size: many
v_call: TRBV12-3/TRBV12-4

cdr3_nt: TGTGCCAGCAGGGGACAGGCATCCACCGGGGAGCTGTTTTTT
cdr3_aa: CASRGQASTGELFF
d_call: TRBD1
j_call: TRBJ2-2
clone_size: NA
v_call: TRBV28

cdr3_nt: TGTGCCAGCAGTGACCCTAGGGACAGGGGCACTGAAGCTTTCTTT
cdr3_aa: CASSDPRDRGTEAFF
d_call: TRBD1
j_call: TRBJ1-1
clone_size: many
v_call: TRBV6-1

cdr3_nt: TGTGCCAGCAGCCTCAAAGGGGGGCAGTTCCAAGAGACCCAGTACTTC
cdr3_aa: CASSLKGGQFQETQYF
d_call: NA
j_call: TRBJ2-5
clone_size: many
v_call: TRBV11-2

cdr3_nt: TGTGCCAGCAGTCCAGGACAGGGTGTTCTCTTC
cdr3_aa: CASSPGQGVLF
d_call: TRBD1
j_call: TRBJ2-5
clone_size: NA
v_call: TRBV12-3/TRBV12-4

cdr3_nt: TGTGCCACCAGTGATAGCGGGACAGGGGAAGCTTTCTTT
cdr3_aa: CATSDSGTGEAFF
d_call: TRBD1
j_call: TRBJ1-1
clone_size: many
v_call: TRBV24-1

cdr3_nt: TGCAGTGCAGGACTAGCGGGACGTGCCAAAAACATTCAGTACTTC
cdr3_aa: CSAGLAGRAKNIQYF
d_call: TRBD2
j_call: TRBJ2-4
clone_size: NA
v_call: TRBV20-1

cdr3_nt: TGCAGTGCCCGACCCTGGTCCTACCAAGAGACCCAGTACTTC
cdr3_aa: CSARPWSYQETQYF
d_call: NA
j_call: TRBJ2-5
clone_size: many
v_call: TRBV20-1

cdr3_nt: TGTGCCAGCAGCCCTCAGAGATCGGGGGGTTCCGACGAGCAGTACTTC
cdr3_aa: CASSPQRSGGSDEQYF
d_call: TRBD2
j_call: TRBJ2-7
clone_size: NA
v_call: TRBV4-2

cdr3_nt: TGTGCCAGCAGTCCCCGGGGGACAGGGTTTTATGGCTACACCTTC
cdr3_aa: CASSPRGTGFYGYTF
d_call: TRBD1
j_call: TRBJ1-2
clone_size: NA
v_call: TRBV12-3/TRBV12-4

cdr3_nt: TGTGCCAGCAGTCCTGACAGGGGGCGGAGGCCCCAGCATTTT
cdr3_aa: CASSPDRGRRPQHF
d_call: TRBD1
j_call: TRBJ1-5
clone_size: NA
v_call: TRBV12-3/TRBV12-4

cdr3_nt: TGTGCCAGCAGTTATGTCCCAAGCAGTCAGCCCCAGCATTTT
cdr3_aa: CASSYVPSSQPQHF
d_call: NA
j_call: TRBJ1-5
clone_size: few
v_call: TRBV6-5

cdr3_nt: TGTGCCAGCAGCTTCTTAACAGGGCCTTCTGGGGCCAACGTCCTGACTTTC
cdr3_aa: CASSFLTGPSGANVLTF
d_call: NA
j_call: TRBJ2-6
clone_size: few
v_call: TRBV11-2

cdr3_nt: TGTGCCAGCAGCCATCGACATGGGGGCTACGAGCAGTACTTC
cdr3_aa: CASSHRHGGYEQYF
d_call: NA
j_call: TRBJ2-7
clone_size: many
v_call: TRBV7-3

cdr3_nt: TGTGCCAGCAGCCCCCGACTAGCGGGTGCGCACTACGAGCAGTACTTC
cdr3_aa: CASSPRLAGAHYEQYF
d_call: TRBD2
j_call: TRBJ2-7
clone_size: NA
v_call: TRBV9

cdr3_nt: TGTGCCAGCAGCGCAACATCCGGGACAGTATTAGAGCAGTACTTC
cdr3_aa: CASSATSGTVLEQYF
d_call: TRBD1
j_call: TRBJ2-7
clone_size: many
v_call: TRBV7-8

cdr3_nt: TGTGCCAGCAGCCAGACAGGGGGTCGGTATGGCTACACCTTC
cdr3_aa: CASSQTGGRYGYTF
d_call: TRBD1
j_call: TRBJ1-2
clone_size: NA
v_call: TRBV7-2

cdr3_nt: TGCAGCGTTGGGGGATGGGGGTCCAAAAACATTCAGTACTTC
cdr3_aa: CSVGGWGSKNIQYF
d_call: NA
j_call: TRBJ2-4
clone_size: many
v_call: TRBV29-1

cdr3_nt: TGTGCCAGCAGTTTCTACAGCAACTCTGGAAACACCATATATTTT
cdr3_aa: CASSFYSNSGNTIYF
d_call: NA
j_call: TRBJ1-3
clone_size: NA
v_call: TRBV12-3/TRBV12-4

cdr3_nt: TGTGCCAGTAGTATGCGGAACACTGAAGCTTTCTTT
cdr3_aa: CASSMRNTEAFF
d_call: NA
j_call: TRBJ1-1
clone_size: many
v_call: TRBV19

cdr3_nt: TGCAGTTCAAGACTAGCAGCCTACGAGCAGTACTTC
cdr3_aa: CSSRLAAYEQYF
d_call: TRBD2
j_call: TRBJ2-7
clone_size: many
v_call: TRBV20-1

cdr3_nt: TGTGCCAGCAGTGCAGCGGGAGGTTCCAGCGAGCAGTACTTC
cdr3_aa: CASSAAGGSSEQYF
d_call: TRBD2
j_call: TRBJ2-7
clone_size: few
v_call: TRBV6-1

cdr3_nt: TGTGCCAGCTCATCTTCTGTTCCCGGGACAGGACCACAAGAGACCCAGTACTTC
cdr3_aa: CASSSSVPGTGPQETQYF
d_call: TRBD1
j_call: TRBJ2-5
clone_size: NA
v_call: TRBV18

cdr3_nt: TGCAGTGCTGTTAGAGCGGGAGGGACGCAAGAGACCCAGTACTTC
cdr3_aa: CSAVRAGGTQETQYF
d_call: TRBD2
j_call: TRBJ2-5
clone_size: many
v_call: TRBV20-1

cdr3_nt: TGCAGTGCTAGGTTGGCGGGACTAGCGGACTACGAGCAGTACTTC
cdr3_aa: CSARLAGLADYEQYF
d_call: TRBD2
j_call: TRBJ2-7
clone_size: many
v_call: TRBV20-1

cdr3_nt: TGTGCCAGCACCCGACAGGGTTGGGGCTACACCTTC
cdr3_aa: CASTRQGWGYTF
d_call: TRBD1
j_call: TRBJ1-2
clone_size: many
v_call: TRBV28

cdr3_nt: TGCAGTGCTAGACCCAGCGGGAGGGTTCATAGGTACGAGCAGTACTTC
cdr3_aa: CSARPSGRVHRYEQYF
d_call: TRBD2
j_call: TRBJ2-7
clone_size: many
v_call: TRBV20-1

cdr3_nt: TGTGCCAGCAGTGAAAGACAGGTGAACACTGAAGCTTTCTTT
cdr3_aa: CASSERQVNTEAFF
d_call: NA
j_call: TRBJ1-1
clone_size: many
v_call: TRBV2

cdr3_nt: TGTGCCAGCAGCGGGGACATCTATGGCTACACCTTC
cdr3_aa: CASSGDIYGYTF
d_call: NA
j_call: TRBJ1-2
clone_size: many
v_call: TRBV2

cdr3_nt: TGTGCCAGCAGCCGAGAGGGGGAATTGGAGCAGTACTTC
cdr3_aa: CASSREGELEQYF
d_call: NA
j_call: TRBJ2-7
clone_size: many
v_call: TRBV4-2

cdr3_nt: TGTGCCAGCAGGCTATTCGGACAGGGGGGATGGACCGGGGAGCTGTTTTTT
cdr3_aa: CASRLFGQGGWTGELFF
d_call: TRBD1
j_call: TRBJ2-2
clone_size: NA
v_call: TRBV28

cdr3_nt: TGTGCCAGCAGTGCTCCCGGGATACACTATGGCTACACCTTC
cdr3_aa: CASSAPGIHYGYTF
d_call: NA
j_call: TRBJ1-2
clone_size: NA
v_call: TRBV6-1

cdr3_nt: TGTGCCATCAGTGAGTGGGACAGGGGCAATCAGCCCCAGCATTTT
cdr3_aa: CAISEWDRGNQPQHF
d_call: TRBD1
j_call: TRBJ1-5
clone_size: few
v_call: TRBV10-3

cdr3_nt: TGCAGTGCAACTACAAGCGGGAGTCCGTCCTACGAGCAGTACTTC
cdr3_aa: CSATTSGSPSYEQYF
d_call: TRBD2
j_call: TRBJ2-7
clone_size: many
v_call: TRBV20-1

cdr3_nt: TGTGCCAGCAGTTCTGATGCGAGGGGATCCTACGAGCAGTACTTC
cdr3_aa: CASSSDARGSYEQYF
d_call: NA
j_call: TRBJ2-7
clone_size: NA
v_call: TRBV28